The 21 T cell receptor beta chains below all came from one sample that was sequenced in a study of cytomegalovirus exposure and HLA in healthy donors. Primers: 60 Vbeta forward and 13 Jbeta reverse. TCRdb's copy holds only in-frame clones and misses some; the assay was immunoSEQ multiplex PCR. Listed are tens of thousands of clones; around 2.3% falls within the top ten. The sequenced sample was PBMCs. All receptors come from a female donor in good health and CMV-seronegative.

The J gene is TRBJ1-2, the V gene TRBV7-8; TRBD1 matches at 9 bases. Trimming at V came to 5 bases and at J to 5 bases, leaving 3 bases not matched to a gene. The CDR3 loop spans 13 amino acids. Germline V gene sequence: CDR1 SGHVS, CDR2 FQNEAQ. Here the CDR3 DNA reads TGTGCCAGCAGCGCGGACAGGGGATATGGCTACACCTTC. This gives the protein CASSADRGYGYTF.

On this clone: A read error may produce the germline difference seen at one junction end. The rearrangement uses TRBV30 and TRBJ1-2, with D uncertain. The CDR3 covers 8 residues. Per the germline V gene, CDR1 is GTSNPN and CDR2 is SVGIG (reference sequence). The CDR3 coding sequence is TGTGCCTGGAGTGTATGGCTGTTC. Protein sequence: CAWSVWLF.

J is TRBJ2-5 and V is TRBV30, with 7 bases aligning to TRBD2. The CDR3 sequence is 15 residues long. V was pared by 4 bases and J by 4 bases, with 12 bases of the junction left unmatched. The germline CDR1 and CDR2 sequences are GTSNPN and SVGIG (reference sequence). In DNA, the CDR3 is TGTGCCTGGAATGTCGGGGCGGGAGAGGGAGAGACCCAGTACTTC. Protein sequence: CAWNVGAGEGETQYF.

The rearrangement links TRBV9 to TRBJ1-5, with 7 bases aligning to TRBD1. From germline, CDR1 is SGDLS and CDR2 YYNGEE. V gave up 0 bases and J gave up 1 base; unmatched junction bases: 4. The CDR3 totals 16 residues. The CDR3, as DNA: TGTGCCAGCAGCGTAGAGGCAGGGGGGAGCAATCAGCCCCAGCATTTT. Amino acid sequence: CASSVEAGGSNQPQHF. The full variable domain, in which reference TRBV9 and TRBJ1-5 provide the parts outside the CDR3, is DSGVTQTPKHLITATGQRVTLRCSPRSGDLSVYWYQQSLDQGLQFLIQYYNGEERAKGNILERFSAQQFPDLHSELNLSSLELGDSALYFCASSVEAGGSNQPQHFGDGTRLSIL.

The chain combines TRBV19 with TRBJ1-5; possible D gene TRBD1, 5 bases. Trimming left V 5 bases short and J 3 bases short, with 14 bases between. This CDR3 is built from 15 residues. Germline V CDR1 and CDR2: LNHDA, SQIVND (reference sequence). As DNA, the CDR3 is TGTGCCAGTAGTCCGCCTAGGACATCCAATCAGCCCCAGCATTTT. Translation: CASSPPRTSNQPQHF.

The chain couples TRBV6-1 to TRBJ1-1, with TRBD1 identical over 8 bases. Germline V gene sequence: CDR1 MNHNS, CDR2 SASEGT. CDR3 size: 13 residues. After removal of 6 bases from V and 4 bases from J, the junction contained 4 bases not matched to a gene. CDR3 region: CASRLDRGTEAFF. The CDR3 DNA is TGTGCCAGCAGGCTAGACAGGGGCACTGAAGCTTTCTTT.

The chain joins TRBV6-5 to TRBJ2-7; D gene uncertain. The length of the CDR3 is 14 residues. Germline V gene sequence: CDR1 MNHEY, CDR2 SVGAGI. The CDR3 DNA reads TGTGCTCCGTCCCTCCCCGGGTTAGTCTCCGAGCAGTACTTC. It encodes CAPSLPGLVSEQYF.

The CDR3 region has the DNA TGTGCCAGCAGTGAAGCGATACAGGTTGGGCAGTACTTC. Amino acid sequence: CASSEAIQVGQYF. V gene TRBV6-1 combines with J gene TRBJ2-7; perhaps TRBD1 as D (5 bases). V was cut by 0 bases and J by 9 bases, with 12 bases left in between. From germline, CDR1 is MNHNS and CDR2 SASEGT. The CDR3 consists of 13 residues.

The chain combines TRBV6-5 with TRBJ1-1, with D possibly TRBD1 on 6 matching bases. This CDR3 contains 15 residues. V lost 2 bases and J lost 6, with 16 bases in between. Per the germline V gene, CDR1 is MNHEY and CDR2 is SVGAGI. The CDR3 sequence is CASSYHLQGVPEAFF. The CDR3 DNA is TGTGCCAGCAGTTACCACTTACAGGGTGTGCCTGAAGCTTTCTTT.

CDR3 nucleotides: TGTGCCAGCAGCTTGGAGGCAGGGCCTGGGGCCAACGTCCTGACTTTC. Amino acid sequence: CASSLEAGPGANVLTF. The rearrangement joins TRBV5-6 to TRBJ2-6, with a possible D match to TRBD1 (5 bases). CDR3 length: 16 amino acids. Germline CDR1 reads SGHDT; CDR2 reads YYEEEE. V lost 0 bases, J lost 2 bases, and 9 bases lay in between.

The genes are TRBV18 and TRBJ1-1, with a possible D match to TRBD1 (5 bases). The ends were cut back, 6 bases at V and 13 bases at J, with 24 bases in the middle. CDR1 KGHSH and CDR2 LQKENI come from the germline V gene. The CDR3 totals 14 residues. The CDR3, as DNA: TGTGCCAGCTCCAAGGAAGCGGGGGGAGCCTACGGTTTCTTT. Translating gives CASSKEAGGAYGFF. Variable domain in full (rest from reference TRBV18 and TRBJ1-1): NAGVMQNPRHLVRRRGQEARLRCSPMKGHSHVYWYRQLPEEGLKFMVYLQKENIIDESGMPKERFSAEFPKEGPSILRIQQVVRGDSAAYFCASSKEAGGAYGFFGQGTRLTVV.

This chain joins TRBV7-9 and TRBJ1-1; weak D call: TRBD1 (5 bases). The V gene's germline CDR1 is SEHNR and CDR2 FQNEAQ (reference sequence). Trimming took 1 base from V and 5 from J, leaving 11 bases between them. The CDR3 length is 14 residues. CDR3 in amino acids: CASSLVQGGTEAFF. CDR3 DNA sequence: TGTGCCAGCAGCTTAGTGCAGGGTGGGACTGAAGCTTTCTTT.

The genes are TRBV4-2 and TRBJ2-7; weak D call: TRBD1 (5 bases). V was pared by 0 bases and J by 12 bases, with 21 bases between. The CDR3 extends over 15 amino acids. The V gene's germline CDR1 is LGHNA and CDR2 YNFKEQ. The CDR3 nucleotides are TGTGCCAGCAGCCAAGAAGTTGACAGATTCCTACGGAGGTACTTC. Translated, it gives CASSQEVDRFLRRYF.

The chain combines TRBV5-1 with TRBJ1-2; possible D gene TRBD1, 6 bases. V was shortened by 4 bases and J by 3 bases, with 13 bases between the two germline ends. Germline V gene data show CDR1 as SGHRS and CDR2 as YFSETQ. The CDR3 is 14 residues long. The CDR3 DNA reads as TGCGCCAGCAGCATAAACAGGGTAGACTATGGCTACACCTTC. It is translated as CASSINRVDYGYTF.

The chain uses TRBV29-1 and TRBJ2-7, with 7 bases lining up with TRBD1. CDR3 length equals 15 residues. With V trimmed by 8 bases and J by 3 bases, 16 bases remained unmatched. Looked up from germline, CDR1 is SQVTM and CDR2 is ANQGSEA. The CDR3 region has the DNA TGCAGCCTAGGACAGGAGTCTCCAAACATCTACGAGCAGTACTTC. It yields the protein CSLGQESPNIYEQYF.

The CDR3 DNA reads TGTGCCAGCAGCGTAGCCCCCGGGGTGAACACTGAAGCTTTCTTT. The encoded protein is CASSVAPGVNTEAFF. This chain joins TRBV9 and TRBJ1-1; no clear D. Trimming cost V 0 bases and J 0 bases, with 9 bases left between them. Germline CDR1 reads SGDLS; CDR2 reads YYNGEE. The CDR3 has 15 residues.

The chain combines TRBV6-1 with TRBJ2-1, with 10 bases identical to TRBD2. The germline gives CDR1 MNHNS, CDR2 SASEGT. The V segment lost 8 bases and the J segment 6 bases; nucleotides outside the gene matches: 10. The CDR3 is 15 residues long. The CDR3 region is CASPNRAGGFNEQFF. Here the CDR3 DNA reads TGTGCCAGCCCGAATCGAGCGGGGGGGTTCAATGAGCAGTTCTTC.

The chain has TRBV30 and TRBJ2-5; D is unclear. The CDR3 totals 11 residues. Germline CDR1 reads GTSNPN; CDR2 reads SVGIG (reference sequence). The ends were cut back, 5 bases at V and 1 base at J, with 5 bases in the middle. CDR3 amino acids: CAWDTQETQYF. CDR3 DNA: TGTGCCTGGGACACCCAAGAGACCCAGTACTTC.

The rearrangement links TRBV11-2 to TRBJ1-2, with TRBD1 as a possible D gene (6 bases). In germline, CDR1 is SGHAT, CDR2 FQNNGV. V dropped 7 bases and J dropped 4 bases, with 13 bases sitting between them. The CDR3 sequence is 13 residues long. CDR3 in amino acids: CASTKTGPYGYTF. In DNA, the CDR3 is TGTGCCAGCACCAAGACAGGACCCTATGGCTACACCTTC.

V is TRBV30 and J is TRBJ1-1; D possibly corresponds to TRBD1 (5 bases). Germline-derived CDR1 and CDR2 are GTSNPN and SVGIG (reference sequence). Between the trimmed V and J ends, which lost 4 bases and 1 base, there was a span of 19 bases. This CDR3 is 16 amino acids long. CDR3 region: CAWTSPSGLSNTEAFF. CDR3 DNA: TGTGCCTGGACCTCGCCTTCGGGACTGTCGAACACTGAAGCTTTCTTT.

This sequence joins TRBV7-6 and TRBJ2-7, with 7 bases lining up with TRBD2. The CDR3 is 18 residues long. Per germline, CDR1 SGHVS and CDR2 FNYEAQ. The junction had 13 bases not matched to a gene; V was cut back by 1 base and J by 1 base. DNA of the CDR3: TGTGCCAGCAGCTTAGACTCGCCTAGCGGAGACCAGTCCTACGAGCAGTACTTC. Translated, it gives CASSLDSPSGDQSYEQYF.